What follows are 6 T cell receptor beta chains derived from one specimen sequenced in a study of T cells in Graves' hyperthyroidism and ophthalmopathy. RNA transcripts served as the template for amplifying TCR beta CDR3 regions. The HTBI primer set served for first-round RT-PCR of the TCR CDR3. TCRdb recomputed calls from the multiplex PCR reads with MiXCR, one row per CDR3 protein. Counted here are around 690,000 distinct CDR3 sequences, about 18% occurring once; the ten biggest clones make up 15% to 19%. The sequenced sample consisted of blood. These receptors were collected from a man aged 50 to 59 with Graves' hyperthyroidism.

At least ten counts were recorded for this clonotype. The chain carries TRBV28 and TRBJ1-1; no clear D. V gave up 5 bases and J gave up 9 bases, with 13 bases separating them. CDR1 is MDHEN, CDR2 SYDVKM, per germline. This CDR3 is built from 12 residues. The CDR3 DNA reads as TGTGCCAGCAGTCTCCTGAGTTCTAAAGCTTTCTTT. It translates to CASSLLSSKAFF.

This clonotype showed up many times. The V call is TRBV28, the J call TRBJ2-2; 10 nucleotides align to TRBD2. The CDR3 consists of 17 residues. CDR1 MDHEN and CDR2 SYDVKM come from the germline V gene. The V segment lost 5 bases and the J segment 6 bases; nucleotides outside the gene matches: 12. CDR3 sequence: CASSSSGSGRAAGELFF. The CDR3 DNA sequence: TGTGCCAGCAGTAGCTCTGGGAGCGGGAGGGCCGCCGGGGAGCTGTTTTTT.

This clonotype was detected many times. The gene calls are TRBV30 and TRBJ2-6, with no clear D. The V gene lost 2 bases and the J gene lost 0 bases, with 2 bases spanning the gap. The CDR3 is 13 residues long. Germline V lookup: CDR1 GTSNPN, CDR2 SVGIG (reference sequence). As DNA, the CDR3 is TGTGCCTGGAGTAACTCTGGGGCCAACGTCCTGACTTTC. Translating gives CAWSNSGANVLTF.

This clonotype occurred a few times. The CDR3 is CASSLGTGGPYTF. The DNA for the CDR3 is TGTGCCAGCAGTTTGGGGACAGGGGGACCCTACACCTTC. The chain joins TRBV7-2 to TRBJ1-2, with 11 bases identical to TRBD1. Trimming at V came to 6 bases and at J to 10 bases, leaving 7 bases not matched to a gene. CDR3 length: 13 amino acids. Germline CDR1 is SGHTA and CDR2 is FQGNSA.

J is TRBJ1-2 and V is TRBV10-3; D unresolved. Germline V gene data show CDR1 as ENHRY and CDR2 as SYGVKD. Between the trimmed V and J ends, which lost 8 bases and 5 bases, there was a span of 24 bases. CDR3 length: 16 residues. In DNA form, the CDR3 reads TGTGCCATCCCTTTACCCACGAAAACGGGTGGTTATGGCTACACCTTC. Its translation: CAIPLPTKTGGYGYTF.

This rearrangement joins TRBV2 to TRBJ2-3; a possible D gene is TRBD2 (6 bases). Trimming shortened V by 6 bases and J by 3 bases, and 13 bases separated the two germline ends. Per germline, CDR1 SNHLY and CDR2 FYNNEI. The CDR3 runs 14 residues. The CDR3 DNA follows: TGTGCCAGCAGGTGGTGGGGGAGGACAGATACGCAGTATTTT. It codes for CASRWWGRTDTQYF.